The 24 T cell receptor beta chains given below trace back to one sample, sequenced in a study of shared clonotypes between healthy human individuals (dated by TCRdb to about 2020). Library generation was performed with the immunoSEQ multiplex PCR assay. TCRdb mirrors the immuneACCESS table, restricted to in-frame sequences. Some clones are absent from its copies; in checked studies, under half trace to an unresolved V gene, and the reason for the others is unknown. The sample yields more than 1,200,000 clones; about 98.5% were counted once. The ten largest make up around 0.38% of the sample. The sequenced sample consisted of naive CD4+ T cells sorted from blood. The cell subset or site label on this specimen signifies: CD45RA+ positively selected. The source is a young man in good health.

V usage is TRBV7-2 and J usage is TRBJ1-1; a possible D gene is TRBD1 (5 bases). The germline V gene has CDR1 SGHTA and CDR2 FQGNSA. The CDR3 covers 11 residues. Trimming stripped 3 bases from V and 8 bases from J, with 7 bases between. The CDR3 region has the DNA TGTGCCAGCAGCTTGGGGCACGAAGCTTTCTTT. Translating gives CASSLGHEAFF.

The chain carries TRBV2 and TRBJ2-5; D uncertain. CDR3 length: 13 residues. V was pared by 4 bases and J by 5 bases, with 11 bases between. CDR1 SNHLY and CDR2 FYNNEI come from the germline V gene. CDR3 protein: CASSVWQVETQYF. The CDR3 DNA follows: TGTGCCAGCAGTGTATGGCAGGTCGAGACCCAGTACTTC. Using reference TRBV2 and TRBJ2-5 for the parts outside the CDR3, the full variable domain is EPEVTQTPSHQVTQMGQEVILRCVPISNHLYFYWYRQILGQKVEFLVSFYNNEISEKSEIFDDQFSVERPDGSNFTLKIRSTKLEDSAMYFCASSVWQVETQYFGPGTRLLVL.

The gene calls are TRBV19 and TRBJ1-5; no definite D call. The CDR3 covers 15 residues. V lost 6 bases, J lost 3 bases, and 15 bases lay in between. The germline CDR1 and CDR2 sequences are LNHDA and SQIVND (reference sequence). The DNA for the CDR3 is TGTGCCAGTAGCCTCGGAGGGTCAGTCAATCAGCCCCAGCATTTT. It yields the protein CASSLGGSVNQPQHF.

This clone was counted a single time. V is TRBV9 and J is TRBJ2-1; D gene ambiguous. V lost 3 bases and J lost 0, with 10 bases in between. The CDR3 runs 15 residues. The germline gives CDR1 SGDLS, CDR2 YYNGEE. CDR3 amino acids: CASSASASSYNEQFF. CDR3 coding DNA: TGTGCCAGCAGCGCAAGCGCGAGCTCCTACAATGAGCAGTTCTTC.

This clone is a singleton in its sample. V is TRBV9 and J is TRBJ2-7; tentative D call: TRBD2 (5 bases). Germline CDR1 SGDLS, CDR2 YYNGEE. The CDR3 sequence is 12 residues long. The V gene lost 4 bases and the J gene lost 7 bases, with 12 bases spanning the gap. CDR3 sequence reads: CASSPSSGEQYF. The DNA for the CDR3 is TGTGCCAGCAGCCCCTCCTCGGGGGAGCAGTACTTC. Full variable domain (outside the CDR3, taken from reference TRBV9 and TRBJ2-7): DSGVTQTPKHLITATGQRVTLRCSPRSGDLSVYWYQQSLDQGLQFLIQYYNGEERAKGNILERFSAQQFPDLHSELNLSSLELGDSALYFCASSPSSGEQYFGPGTRLTVT.

The rearrangement uses TRBV6-1 and TRBJ2-1, with 11 bases lining up with TRBD1. Germline V gene sequence: CDR1 MNHNS, CDR2 SASEGT. The length of the CDR3 is 15 residues. V lost 1 base, J lost 9 bases, and 5 bases stayed unmatched. The CDR3 loop reads CASSEGGQGASEQFF. The CDR3 coding sequence is TGTGCCAGCAGTGAAGGAGGACAGGGGGCGAGTGAGCAGTTCTTC.

The V gene is TRBV5-1, the J gene TRBJ2-7; 8 nucleotides agree with TRBD2. The CDR3 is 15 residues long. Germline V CDR1 and CDR2: SGHRS, YFSETQ. V lost 2 bases and J lost 2; bases outside the gene matches: 6. In DNA, the CDR3 is TGCGCCAGCAGCTTCCAAGCGGGAGCCCCCTACGAGCAGTACTTC. Translation gives CASSFQAGAPYEQYF. Full variable domain (remainder filled in from reference TRBV5-1 and TRBJ2-7): KAGVTQTPRYLIKTRGQQVTLSCSPISGHRSVSWYQQTPGQGLQFLFEYFSETQRNKGNFPGRFSGRQFSNSRSEMNVSTLELGDSALYLCASSFQAGAPYEQYFGPGTRLTVT.

This rearrangement joins TRBV4-1 to TRBJ2-5; D possibly corresponds to TRBD2 (7 bases). The CDR3 extends over 14 amino acids. V lost 1 base and J 7 bases, leaving 13 bases between the germline ends. The V gene's germline CDR1 is MGHRA and CDR2 YSYEKL. The CDR3: CASSQVAGAGTQYF. Here the CDR3 DNA reads TGCGCCAGCAGCCAAGTGGCGGGGGCCGGGACCCAGTACTTC.

A single count supports this clone. The chain employs TRBV18 and TRBJ2-7; the match to TRBD2 covers 9 bases. The CDR3 runs to 17 residues. After removal of 4 bases from V and 1 base from J, the junction contained 11 bases not matched to a gene. Germline CDR1 and CDR2: KGHSH and LQKENI. The CDR3 sequence is CASSLFSSGRGSYEQYF. DNA of the CDR3: TGTGCCAGCTCACTGTTTAGTAGCGGGAGAGGGTCCTACGAGCAGTACTTC. The full variable domain, in which reference TRBV18 and TRBJ2-7 provide the parts outside the CDR3, is NAGVMQNPRHLVRRRGQEARLRCSPMKGHSHVYWYRQLPEEGLKFMVYLQKENIIDESGMPKERFSAEFPKEGPSILRIQQVVRGDSAAYFCASSLFSSGRGSYEQYFGPGTRLTVT.

The chain recombines TRBV6-1 with TRBJ2-3; the match to TRBD2 covers 7 bases. The CDR3 spans 14 residues. Unmatched junction bases numbered 2, after V lost 1 base and J lost 4 bases. Germline V gene lookup returns CDR1 MNHNS and CDR2 SASEGT. CDR3 protein: CASSEGLAADTQYF. The DNA for the CDR3 is TGTGCCAGCAGTGAAGGCCTAGCGGCAGATACGCAGTATTTT.

V and J are TRBV5-1 and TRBJ2-2, with 11 bases aligning to TRBD1. The germline gives CDR1 SGHRS, CDR2 YFSETQ. Trimming took 5 bases from V and 7 from J; bases not matched to a gene: 7. The CDR3 runs 15 residues. The CDR3 DNA follows: TGCGCCAGCAGGACAGGACAGGGGGCGAGCGGGGAGCTGTTTTTT. The encoded protein is CASRTGQGASGELFF.

The chain is built from TRBV6-5 and TRBJ2-6, with D possibly TRBD1 on 6 matching bases. Germline V CDR1 and CDR2: MNHEY, SVGAGI. There are 15 residues in the CDR3. Trimming pared 5 bases from V and 1 base from J, leaving 9 bases between. CDR3 region: CASSTTGSGANVLTF. Written as DNA, the CDR3 is TGTGCCAGCAGTACGACAGGATCTGGGGCCAACGTCCTGACTTTC.

The chain joins TRBV11-2 to TRBJ1-3; D call uncertain. V was trimmed by 1 base and J by 4 bases, leaving 8 bases between them. This CDR3 contains 14 residues. Looked up from germline, CDR1 is SGHAT and CDR2 is FQNNGV. As DNA, the CDR3 is TGTGCCAGCAGCTTAGGGACTTGGGGAAACACCATATATTTT. Amino acid sequence: CASSLGTWGNTIYF. The whole variable domain, remainder taken from reference TRBV11-2 and TRBJ1-3, is EAGVAQSPRYKIIEKRQSVAFWCNPISGHATLYWYQQILGQGPKLLIQFQNNGVVDDSQLPKDRFSAERLKGVDSTLKIQPAKLEDSAVYLCASSLGTWGNTIYFGEGSWLTVV.

The rearrangement uses TRBV7-2 and TRBJ1-2; the match to TRBD1 covers 9 bases. Losses at the gene ends were 5 bases for V and 6 bases for J; bases not matched to a gene: 4. The CDR3 consists of 13 residues. Per the germline V gene, CDR1 is SGHTA and CDR2 is FQGNSA. As DNA, the CDR3 is TGTGCCAGCAGCCTCGACAGGGGGGATGGCTACACCTTC. Residues: CASSLDRGDGYTF.

V gene TRBV28 combines with J gene TRBJ1-2; D is unclear. Germline assignment: CDR1 MDHEN and CDR2 SYDVKM. The CDR3 consists of 17 residues. V dropped 3 bases and J dropped 4 bases, with 21 bases sitting between them. CDR3 DNA sequence: TGTGCCAGCAGTTTTGGGATTACTTCGCCCTCCCCCTATGGCTACACCTTC. Its translation: CASSFGITSPSPYGYTF.

V usage is TRBV18 and J usage is TRBJ1-4; unclear D gene. Germline V gene data show CDR1 as KGHSH and CDR2 as LQKENI. CDR3 length: 18 amino acids. V was shortened by 1 base and J by 12 bases, with 27 bases between the two germline ends. This CDR3 is CASSPRVSQRPSPEELFF. DNA of the CDR3: TGTGCCAGCTCACCACGAGTTTCGCAGCGCCCGTCACCCGAGGAACTGTTTTTT.

The gene calls are TRBV7-9 and TRBJ1-5, with unresolved D. V lost 5 bases, J lost 0 bases, and 20 bases lay in between. CDR1 and CDR2 from the germline V gene are SEHNR and FQNEAQ (reference sequence). There are 18 residues in the CDR3. CDR3 sequence (DNA): TGTGCCAGCAGCACGCCCCCCGAGAAATTATATAGCAATCAGCCCCAGCATTTT. It codes for CASSTPPEKLYSNQPQHF.

The chain couples TRBV14 to TRBJ2-5; TRBD1 agrees at 7 bases. Germline V gene data show CDR1 as SGHDN and CDR2 as FVKESK. This CDR3 has 15 amino acids. V shed 4 bases and J 5 bases; nucleotides not matched to a gene: 10. CDR3 bases: TGTGCCAGCAGCCCGGGACAGAGGGTCGGGGAGACCCAGTACTTC. It is translated as CASSPGQRVGETQYF. Based on the CDR3 plus reference TRBV14 and TRBJ2-5, the full variable domain is EAGVTQFPSHSVIEKGQTVTLRCDPISGHDNLYWYRRVMGKEIKFLLHFVKESKQDESGMPNNRFLAERTGGTYSTLKVQPAELEDSGVYFCASSPGQRVGETQYFGPGTRLLVL.

V and J are TRBV21-1 and TRBJ2-7; the table's D call of TRBD1 was not tested on the DNA. TRBV21-1 has pseudogene status. The CDR3 totals 12 residues. In DNA form, the CDR3 reads TGTGCCAGTCGGGACAGGGGATACGAGCAGTACTTC. Its protein is CASRDRGYEQYF.

The gene calls are TRBV5-1 and TRBJ2-3, with TRBD2 as a possible D gene (6 bases). CDR1 and CDR2 from the germline V gene are SGHRS and YFSETQ. The ends were cut back, 4 bases at V and 4 bases at J, with 13 bases in the middle. The CDR3 is made up of 14 amino acids. The CDR3 nucleotides read TGCGCCAGCAGCCCGGCAGCGGGTGCAGATACGCAGTATTTT. This gives the protein CASSPAAGADTQYF. Full variable domain (outside the CDR3, taken from reference TRBV5-1 and TRBJ2-3): KAGVTQTPRYLIKTRGQQVTLSCSPISGHRSVSWYQQTPGQGLQFLFEYFSETQRNKGNFPGRFSGRQFSNSRSEMNVSTLELGDSALYLCASSPAAGADTQYFGPGTRLTVL.

This clone was counted once. The gene calls are TRBV5-1 and TRBJ1-4, with unresolved D. Trimming pared 2 bases from V and 3 bases from J, leaving 11 bases between. This CDR3 has 15 amino acids. CDR1 and CDR2 (germline): SGHRS, YFSETQ. The CDR3 bases are TGCGCCAGCAGCTTCCGGTTTTTAGCTAATGAAAAACTGTTTTTT. Its translation: CASSFRFLANEKLFF.

Regarding this clone: A junction end diverges from the germline sequence, so it may reflect a read error. This chain uses TRBV10-1 with TRBJ2-5; D unresolved. In germline, CDR1 is WNHNN, CDR2 SYGVQD (reference sequence). CDR3 length: 11 residues. CDR3 amino acids: CASGDTETQYF. The CDR3 nucleotides are TGCGCCAGCGGTGATACGGAGACCCAGTACTTC.

This rearrangement joins TRBV10-3 to TRBJ2-7; 7 bases line up with TRBD2. From germline, CDR1 is ENHRY and CDR2 SYGVKD. This CDR3 is 15 amino acids long. With V trimmed by 8 bases and J by 4 bases, 14 bases remained unmatched. The CDR3 protein is CAIQDSGGSFYEQYF. As DNA, the CDR3 is TGTGCCATCCAGGATTCGGGCGGGAGTTTTTACGAGCAGTACTTC.

The chain couples TRBV5-4 to TRBJ2-1; 7 positions agree with TRBD2. This CDR3 is built from 13 residues. Germline-derived CDR1 and CDR2 are SGHNT and YYREEE (reference sequence). Germline trimming cut 7 bases from V and 4 bases from J; bases unmatched to any gene: 5. The CDR3, as DNA: TGTGCCAGCGCGACTAGCTCATACAATGAGCAGTTCTTC. This codes for CASATSSYNEQFF.